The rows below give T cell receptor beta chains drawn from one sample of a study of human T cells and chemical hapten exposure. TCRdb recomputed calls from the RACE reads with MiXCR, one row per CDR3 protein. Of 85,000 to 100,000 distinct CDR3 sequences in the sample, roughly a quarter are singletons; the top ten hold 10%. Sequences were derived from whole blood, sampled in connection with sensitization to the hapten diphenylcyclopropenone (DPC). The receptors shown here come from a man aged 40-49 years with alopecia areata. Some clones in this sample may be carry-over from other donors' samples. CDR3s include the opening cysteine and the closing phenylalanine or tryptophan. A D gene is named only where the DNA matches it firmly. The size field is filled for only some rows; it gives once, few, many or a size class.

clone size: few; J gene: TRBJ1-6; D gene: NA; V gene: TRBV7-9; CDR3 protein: CASSLMGQGNSPLHF; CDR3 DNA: TGTGCCAGCAGCTTAATGGGCCAAGGGAATTCACCCCTCCACTTT
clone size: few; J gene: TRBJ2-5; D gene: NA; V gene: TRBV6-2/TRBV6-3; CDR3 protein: CASSNPGRGETQYF; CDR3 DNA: TGTGCCAGCTCAAACCCGGGCAGGGGAGAGACCCAGTACTTC
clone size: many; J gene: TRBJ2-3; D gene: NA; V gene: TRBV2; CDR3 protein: CASSDGRFTDTQYF; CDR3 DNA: TGTGCCAGCAGTGATGGCAGATTCACAGATACGCAGTATTTT
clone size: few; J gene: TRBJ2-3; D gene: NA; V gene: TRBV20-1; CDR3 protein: CSAIGGPRGRTDTQYF; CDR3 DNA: TGCAGTGCCATAGGAGGGCCGAGGGGGCGCACAGATACGCAGTATTTT
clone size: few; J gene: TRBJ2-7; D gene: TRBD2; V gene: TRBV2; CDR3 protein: CASSDRLAGVWEQYF; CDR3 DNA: TGTGCCAGCAGTGATCGGCTAGCGGGAGTCTGGGAGCAGTACTTC
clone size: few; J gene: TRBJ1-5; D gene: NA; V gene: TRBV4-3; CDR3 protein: CASSQDWGNSQPQHF; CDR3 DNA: TGCGCCAGCAGCCAAGATTGGGGCAATAGTCAGCCCCAGCATTTT
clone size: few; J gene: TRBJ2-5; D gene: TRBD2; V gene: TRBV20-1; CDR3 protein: CSARDLGGSGETQYF; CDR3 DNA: TGCAGTGCTAGAGATCTCGGCGGGAGTGGAGAGACCCAGTACTTC
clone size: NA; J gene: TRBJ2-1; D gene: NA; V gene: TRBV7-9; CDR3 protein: CASSALDREEGQFF; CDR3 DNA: TGTGCCAGCAGCGCCTTAGACAGGGAGGAAGGGCAGTTCTTC
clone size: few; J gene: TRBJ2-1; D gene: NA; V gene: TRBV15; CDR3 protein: CATGGLSYNEQFF; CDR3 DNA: TGTGCCACGGGCGGGCTCTCCTACAATGAGCAGTTCTTC
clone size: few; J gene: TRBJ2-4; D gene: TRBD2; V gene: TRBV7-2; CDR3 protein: CASSSFLLAGGVGAKNIQYF; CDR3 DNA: TGTGCCAGCAGCTCGTTTCTTCTAGCGGGAGGGGTAGGAGCCAAAAACATTCAGTACTTC
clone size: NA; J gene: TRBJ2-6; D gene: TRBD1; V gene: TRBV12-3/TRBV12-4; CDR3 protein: CASSRGTGSSGANVLTF; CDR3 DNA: TGTGCCAGCAGTCGAGGGACAGGAAGCTCTGGGGCCAACGTCCTGACTTTC
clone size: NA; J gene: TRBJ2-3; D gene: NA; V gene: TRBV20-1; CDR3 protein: CSASLGSRVHTDTQYF; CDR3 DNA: TGCAGTGCTAGTTTGGGATCCCGGGTGCACACAGATACGCAGTATTTT
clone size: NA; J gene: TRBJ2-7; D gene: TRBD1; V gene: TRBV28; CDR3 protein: CASSPGQGGEQYF; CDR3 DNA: TGTGCCAGCAGCCCCGGACAGGGCGGGGAGCAGTACTTC
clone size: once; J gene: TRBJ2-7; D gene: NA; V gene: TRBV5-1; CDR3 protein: CASSLVRDSRGEQYF; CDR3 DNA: TGCGCCAGCAGCTTGGTTCGCGACTCCCGGGGAGAGCAGTACTTC
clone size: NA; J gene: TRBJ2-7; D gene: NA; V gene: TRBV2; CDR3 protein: CASASRASYSSYEQYF; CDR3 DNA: TGTGCCAGCGCTAGTAGGGCTAGCTATAGCTCCTACGAGCAGTACTTC
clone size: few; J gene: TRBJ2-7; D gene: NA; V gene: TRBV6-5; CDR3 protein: CAVMLGDEQYF; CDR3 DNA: TGTGCCGTCATGCTAGGGGACGAGCAGTACTTC
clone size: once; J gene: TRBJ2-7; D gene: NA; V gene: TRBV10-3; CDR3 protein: CAITPGEGRGLNGQYF; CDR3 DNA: TGTGCCATCACTCCAGGGGAGGGCAGGGGTTTAAACGGGCAGTACTTC
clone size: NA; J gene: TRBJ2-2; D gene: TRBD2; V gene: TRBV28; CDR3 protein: CASRAGLVPGELFF; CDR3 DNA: TGTGCCAGCAGGGCGGGACTAGTCCCCGGGGAGCTGTTTTTT
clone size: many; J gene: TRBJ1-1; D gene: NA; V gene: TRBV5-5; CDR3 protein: CASSLEGNPEAFF; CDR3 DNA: TGTGCCAGCAGCTTGGAAGGCAACCCTGAAGCTTTCTTT
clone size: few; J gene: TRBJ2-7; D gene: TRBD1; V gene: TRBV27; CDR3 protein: CASSMDRDYEQYF; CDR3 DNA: TGTGCCAGCAGTATGGACAGGGACTACGAGCAGTACTTC
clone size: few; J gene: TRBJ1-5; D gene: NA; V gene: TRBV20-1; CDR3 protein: CSAHQEGGIQHF; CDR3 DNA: TGCAGTGCCCATCAGGAGGGGGGGATCCAGCATTTT
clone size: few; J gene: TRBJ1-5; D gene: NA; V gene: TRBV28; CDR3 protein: CASRGINQPQHF; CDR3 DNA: TGTGCCAGCAGGGGGATCAATCAGCCCCAGCATTTT
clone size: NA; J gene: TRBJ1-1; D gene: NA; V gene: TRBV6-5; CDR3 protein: CASSNGGDLNTEAFF; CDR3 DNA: TGTGCCAGCAGTAACGGGGGAGACTTGAACACTGAAGCTTTCTTT
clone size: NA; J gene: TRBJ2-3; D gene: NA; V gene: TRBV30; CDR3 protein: CAWSSGSTDTQYF; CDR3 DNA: TGTGCCTGGAGTAGCGGGAGCACAGATACGCAGTATTTT
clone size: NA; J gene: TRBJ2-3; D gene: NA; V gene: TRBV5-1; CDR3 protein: CASSLDIIGSYTDTQYF; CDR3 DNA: TGCGCCAGCAGCTTGGATATAATAGGAAGCTACACAGATACGCAGTATTTT
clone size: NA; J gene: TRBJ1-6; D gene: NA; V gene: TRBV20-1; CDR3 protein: CSASYPPGSPLHF; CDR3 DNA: TGCAGTGCTAGCTACCCACCTGGGTCACCCCTCCACTTT
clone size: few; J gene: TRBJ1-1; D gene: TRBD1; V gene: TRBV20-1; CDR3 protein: CSVDRGAEAFF; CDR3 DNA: TGCAGTGTGGACAGGGGCGCTGAAGCTTTCTTT
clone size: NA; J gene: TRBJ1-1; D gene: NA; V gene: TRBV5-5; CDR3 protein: CASSPIGQPNTEAFF; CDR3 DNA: TGTGCCAGCAGCCCGATCGGACAGCCCAACACTGAAGCTTTCTTT
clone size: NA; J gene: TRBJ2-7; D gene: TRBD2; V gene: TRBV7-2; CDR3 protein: CASSLGASGFYEQYF; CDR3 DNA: TGTGCCAGCAGCTTAGGGGCTAGCGGCTTTTACGAGCAGTACTTC
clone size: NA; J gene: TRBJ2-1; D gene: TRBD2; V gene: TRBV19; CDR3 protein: CASEGGPDEQFF; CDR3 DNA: TGTGCCTCGGAGGGAGGGCCGGATGAGCAGTTCTTC
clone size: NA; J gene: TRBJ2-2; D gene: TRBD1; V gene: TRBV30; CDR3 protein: CAWRGDSVTGELFF; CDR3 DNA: TGTGCCTGGAGGGGGGACAGTGTCACCGGGGAGCTGTTTTTT
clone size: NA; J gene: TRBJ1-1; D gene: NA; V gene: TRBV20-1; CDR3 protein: CSALRGGDTEAFF; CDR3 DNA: TGCAGTGCTCTACGTGGGGGGGACACTGAAGCTTTCTTT
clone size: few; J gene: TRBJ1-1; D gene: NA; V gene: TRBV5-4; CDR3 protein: CASSSWAEGTEAFF; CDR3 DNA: TGTGCCAGCAGCTCCTGGGCAGAAGGGACTGAAGCTTTCTTT
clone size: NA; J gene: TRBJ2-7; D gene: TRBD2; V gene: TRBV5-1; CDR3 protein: CASTPSGGLQTSGTYEQYF; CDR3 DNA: TGCGCCAGCACCCCCTCTGGGGGACTCCAGACTAGCGGTACCTACGAGCAGTACTTC
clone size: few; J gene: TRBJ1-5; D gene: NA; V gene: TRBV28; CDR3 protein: CASSSDSQPQHF; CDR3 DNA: TGTGCCAGCAGTTCCGACAGTCAGCCCCAGCATTTT
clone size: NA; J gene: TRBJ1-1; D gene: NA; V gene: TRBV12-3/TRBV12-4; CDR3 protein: CASGVLRNTEAFF; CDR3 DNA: TGTGCCAGCGGGGTTCTAAGGAACACTGAAGCTTTCTTT
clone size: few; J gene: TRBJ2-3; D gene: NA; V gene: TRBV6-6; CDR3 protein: CASSYSSHDFSTDTQYF; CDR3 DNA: TGTGCCAGCAGTTACTCGTCGCACGACTTTAGCACAGATACGCAGTATTTT
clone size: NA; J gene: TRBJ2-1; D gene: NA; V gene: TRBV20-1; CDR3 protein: CSAPRVSASADNEQFF; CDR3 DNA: TGCAGTGCACCCCGCGTGAGTGCTAGCGCCGACAATGAGCAGTTCTTC
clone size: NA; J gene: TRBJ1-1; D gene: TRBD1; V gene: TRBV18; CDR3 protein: CASSVQGGTNTEAFF; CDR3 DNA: TGTGCCAGCTCAGTCCAAGGGGGCACGAACACTGAAGCTTTCTTT
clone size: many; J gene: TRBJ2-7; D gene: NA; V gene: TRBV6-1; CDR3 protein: CASSEWEGEGEQYF; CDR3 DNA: TGTGCCAGCAGTGAATGGGAAGGGGAAGGGGAGCAGTACTTC
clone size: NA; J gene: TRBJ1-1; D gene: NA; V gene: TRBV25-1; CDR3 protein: CASSELRGRHTEAFF; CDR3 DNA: TGTGCCAGCAGTGAATTGCGGGGGCGACACACTGAAGCTTTCTTT
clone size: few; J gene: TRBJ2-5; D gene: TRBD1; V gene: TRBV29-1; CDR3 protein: CSVDATETGWQETQYF; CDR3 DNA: TGCAGCGTTGATGCGACGGAGACAGGGTGGCAAGAGACCCAGTACTTC